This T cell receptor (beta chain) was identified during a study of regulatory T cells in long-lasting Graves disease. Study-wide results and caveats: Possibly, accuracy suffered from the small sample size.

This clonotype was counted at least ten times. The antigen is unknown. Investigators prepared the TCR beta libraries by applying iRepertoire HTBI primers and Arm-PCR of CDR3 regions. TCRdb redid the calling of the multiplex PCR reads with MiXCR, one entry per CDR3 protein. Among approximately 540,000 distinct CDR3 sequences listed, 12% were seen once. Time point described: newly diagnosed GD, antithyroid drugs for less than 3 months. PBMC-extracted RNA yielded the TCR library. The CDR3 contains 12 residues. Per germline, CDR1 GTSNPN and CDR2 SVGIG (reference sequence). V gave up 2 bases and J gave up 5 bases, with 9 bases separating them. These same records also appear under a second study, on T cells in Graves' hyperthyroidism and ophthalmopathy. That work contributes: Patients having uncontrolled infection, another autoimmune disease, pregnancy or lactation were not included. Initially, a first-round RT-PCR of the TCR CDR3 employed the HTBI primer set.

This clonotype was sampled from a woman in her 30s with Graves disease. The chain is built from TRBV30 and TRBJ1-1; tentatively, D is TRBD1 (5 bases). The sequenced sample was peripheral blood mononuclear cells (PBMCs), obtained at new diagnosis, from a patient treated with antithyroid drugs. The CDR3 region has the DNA TGTGCCTGGAGTCGGGGGATGACTGAAGCTTTCTTT. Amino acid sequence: CAWSRGMTEAFF.